This TCR beta chain was recorded in a study of patients and donors after allogeneic stem cell transplantation. This clonotype was recorded many times. The CDR3 runs to 16 residues. CDR1 and CDR2 (germline): MNHNS, SASEGT. Germline trimming cut 5 bases from V and 2 bases from J; bases unmatched to any gene: 9. One entry per CDR3 protein results from TCRdb running MiXCR on the RT-PCR reads. The sample lists roughly 960,000 distinct CDR3 sequences; approximately 19% were seen once. The receptor comes from a human donor who was either an allogeneic HSCT recipient or a stem cell or donor lymphocyte infusion donor (not recorded which). It is not recorded whose cells these are; they may come from a transplant donor. The chain couples TRBV6-1 to TRBJ2-3; TRBD2 matches at 8 bases. The source material was blood, either unsorted or a sorted T cell fraction (not recorded which). The CDR3 region has the DNA TGTGCCAGCAGTATCCTCTGGACTAGCCTCACAGATACGCAGTATTTT. Translated: CASSILWTSLTDTQYF.